This passage covers 6 T cell receptor beta chains from one sample sequenced in a study of T-cell reconstitution after alpha-beta-depleted transplantation in children. Using unique molecular identifiers, the investigators prepared the TCRbeta library. MiXCR was run by TCRdb on the PCR reads, yielding one entry per CDR3 protein. Altogether about 78,000 distinct CDR3 sequences are present, 12% to 15% being singletons, with the ten largest covering 25% to 30%. Sequencing was performed on PBMCs, mostly from graft donor cells, taken 180 days after TCRalphabeta/CD19-depleted stem cell transplant. These receptors originate from a male patient under 10 years old who had a stem cell transplant for acute lymphoblastic leukemia, so the T cells may come from the graft donor.

This clonotype was seen a few times. The chain carries TRBV9 and TRBJ2-7; possibly TRBD2 for D (6 bases). V was shortened by 4 bases and J by 2 bases, with 19 bases between the two germline ends. The V gene's germline CDR1 is SGDLS and CDR2 YYNGEE. This CDR3 spans 16 amino acids. The CDR3 DNA follows: TGTGCCAGCAGCCATGGTTGGGCGGGAATGCCCTACGAGCAGTACTTC. Protein sequence: CASSHGWAGMPYEQYF.

On this clonotype itself: The junction departs from germline at one end; a sequencing error may be responsible. The genes are TRBV5-1 and TRBJ1-4; no clear D. CDR1 and CDR2 from the germline V gene are SGHRS and YFSETQ. The CDR3 has 14 amino acids. The CDR3 DNA reads TGCGCCAGCAGCTTGGGACTGGAGGGTGAAAAACCGTTTTTT. Translated, it gives CASSLGLEGEKPFF.

This clonotype was seen a handful of times. J is TRBJ2-3 and V is TRBV9; D unresolved. Germline V gene sequence: CDR1 SGDLS, CDR2 YYNGEE. CDR3 length: 15 amino acids. With 5 bases removed from V and 0 bases from J, the gap between germline ends came to 13 bases. CDR3 loop: CASSRLISSTDTQYF. The CDR3 DNA sequence: TGTGCCAGCAGTCGGCTCATTTCTAGCACAGATACGCAGTATTTT. Full variable domain (missing parts from reference TRBV9 and TRBJ2-3): DSGVTQTPKHLITATGQRVTLRCSPRSGDLSVYWYQQSLDQGLQFLIQYYNGEERAKGNILERFSAQQFPDLHSELNLSSLELGDSALYFCASSRLISSTDTQYFGPGTRLTVL.

The chain links TRBV7-3 to TRBJ2-3; TRBD1 agrees at 12 bases. V lost 5 bases to trimming and J lost 6 bases; unmatched junction nucleotides: 9. Germline V gene lookup returns CDR1 SGHTA and CDR2 FQGTGA. This CDR3 has 16 residues. DNA for the CDR3: TGTGCCAGCAGCACCTCCGGGACAGGGGGCCGGGATACGCAGTATTTT. As protein: CASSTSGTGGRDTQYF.

The chain recombines TRBV24-1 with TRBJ2-2; D tentatively fits TRBD1 or TRBD2 (5 bases each). Trimming removed 5 bases from V and 1 base from J, with 16 bases in between. CDR1 KGHDR and CDR2 SFDVKD come from the germline V gene. The CDR3 sequence is 17 residues long. The CDR3, as DNA: TGTGCCACCAGTGGCCCGCCGGGGACGAAGAACACCGGGGAGCTGTTTTTT. Residues: CATSGPPGTKNTGELFF.

This clonotype has at least ten counts. The chain joins TRBV6-2 or TRBV6-3 to TRBJ2-1, with D possibly matching TRBD1 (6 bases). Trimming took 2 bases from V and 9 from J, leaving 14 bases between them. This CDR3 contains 14 residues. Germline V gene data show CDR1 as MNHEY and CDR2 as SVGEGT. CDR3 sequence reads: CASSYRFIRGEQFF. The CDR3 region has the DNA TGTGCCAGCAGTTACCGCTTCATCAGGGGTGAGCAGTTCTTC.